The rows below give T cell receptor beta chains drawn from one sample of a study of blood T cell repertoires in COVID-19. Clones were sequenced by immunoSEQ multiplex PCR, and TCRdb holds only the in-frame ones, with some missing. The sample has 130,000 to 150,000 clones, roughly 76% seen once. The specimen was peripheral blood. The receptors here all came from an older man with acute or convalescent COVID-19. Both conserved end residues are part of each CDR3. Each record gives: D gene, J gene, V gene, clone size, CDR3 protein, CDR3 DNA. D genes are given only for firm matches. Clone size is stated in some rows and not others, as once, few, many or a class when expanded.

D: TRBD1; J: TRBJ1-1; V: TRBV18; size: NA; CDR3: CASSPGQGSTEAFF; DNA: TGTGCCAGCTCACCGGGACAGGGAAGCACTGAAGCTTTCTTT
D: NA; J: TRBJ2-5; V: TRBV20-1; size: NA; CDR3: CSARLEETQYF; DNA: TGCAGTGCTAGACTAGAAGAGACCCAGTACTTC
D: TRBD1; J: TRBJ2-1; V: TRBV4-3; size: once; CDR3: CASSPRTGPYNEQFF; DNA: TGCGCCAGCAGCCCGAGGACAGGACCCTACAATGAGCAGTTCTTC
D: TRBD1; J: TRBJ1-4; V: TRBV13; size: NA; CDR3: CASSSRQGEKLFF; DNA: TGTGCCAGCAGCTCCCGACAGGGAGAAAAACTGTTTTTT
D: NA; J: TRBJ1-5; V: TRBV30; size: NA; CDR3: CAWRQSLSNQPQHF; DNA: TGTGCCTGGAGGCAGTCTCTTAGCAATCAGCCCCAGCATTTT
D: NA; J: TRBJ1-4; V: TRBV12-3/TRBV12-4; size: NA; CDR3: CASSLAAGKLFF; DNA: TGTGCCAGCAGTTTAGCGGCTGGAAAACTGTTTTTT
D: TRBD1; J: TRBJ2-3; V: TRBV28; size: NA; CDR3: CASSLTGGTDTQYF; DNA: TGTGCCAGCAGTTTGACAGGGGGCACAGATACGCAGTATTTT
D: NA; J: TRBJ1-5; V: TRBV24-1; size: NA; CDR3: CATSDLQGQPQHF; DNA: TGTGCCACCAGTGATCTACAGGGACAGCCCCAGCATTTT
D: TRBD1; J: TRBJ1-4; V: TRBV14; size: NA; CDR3: CASSQLGQTEKLFF; DNA: TGTGCCAGCAGCCAACTGGGACAGACCGAAAAACTGTTTTTT
D: TRBD1; J: TRBJ2-6; V: TRBV7-2; size: NA; CDR3: CASSFHRAGGGNVLTF; DNA: TGTGCCAGCAGCTTTCACAGGGCAGGGGGCGGCAACGTCCTGACTTTC
D: NA; J: TRBJ2-3; V: TRBV19; size: NA; CDR3: CASSRTGVADTQYF; DNA: TGTGCCAGTAGTAGGACCGGGGTTGCAGATACGCAGTATTTT
D: NA; J: TRBJ1-5; V: TRBV28; size: NA; CDR3: CASSSVPRVRSNQPQHF; DNA: TGTGCCAGCAGTTCGGTCCCCAGGGTTCGGAGCAATCAGCCCCAGCATTTT
D: TRBD2; J: TRBJ2-1; V: TRBV7-9; size: NA; CDR3: CASSPLPGTSAYNEQFF; DNA: TGTGCCAGCAGCCCCCTACCCGGGACTAGCGCCTACAATGAGCAGTTCTTC
D: NA; J: TRBJ2-3; V: TRBV2; size: NA; CDR3: CASGSRGFSDTQYF; DNA: TGTGCCAGCGGGTCCAGGGGATTCTCAGATACGCAGTATTTT
D: NA; J: TRBJ1-2; V: TRBV6-5; size: NA; CDR3: CASSLGQNSYGYTF; DNA: TGTGCCAGCAGTTTGGGGCAGAACTCCTATGGCTACACCTTC
D: TRBD2; J: TRBJ2-1; V: TRBV3-1/TRBV3-2; size: NA; CDR3: CASSQVARGEQFF; DNA: TGTGCCAGCAGCCAAGTCGCGCGGGGGGAGCAGTTCTTC
D: NA; J: TRBJ1-1; V: TRBV5-1; size: few; CDR3: CASSFGNTEAFF; DNA: TGCGCCAGCAGCTTCGGGAACACTGAAGCTTTCTTT
D: NA; J: TRBJ2-5; V: TRBV12-3/TRBV12-4; size: NA; CDR3: CASRRGSWETQYF; DNA: TGTGCCAGCAGACGAGGCAGTTGGGAGACCCAGTACTTC
D: NA; J: TRBJ1-5; V: TRBV3-1/TRBV3-2; size: NA; CDR3: CASSQHRTRVDQPQHF; DNA: TGTGCCAGCAGCCAGCATAGGACAAGGGTAGATCAGCCCCAGCATTTT
D: NA; J: TRBJ2-3; V: TRBV11-3; size: NA; CDR3: CASSSIGGTQYF; DNA: TGTGCCAGCAGCTCCATCGGGGGTACGCAGTATTTT
D: TRBD1; J: TRBJ2-5; V: TRBV5-1; size: NA; CDR3: CATTIQGANQETQYF; DNA: TGCGCCACCACGATCCAGGGGGCGAACCAAGAGACCCAGTACTTC
D: NA; J: TRBJ1-2; V: TRBV5-4; size: NA; CDR3: CASSLQLGNYGYTF; DNA: TGTGCCAGCAGCTTACAGTTGGGTAACTATGGCTACACCTTC
D: NA; J: TRBJ1-5; V: TRBV19; size: once; CDR3: CASSIGWVQPQHF; DNA: TGTGCCAGTAGCATCGGGTGGGTTCAGCCCCAGCATTTT
D: TRBD2; J: TRBJ2-7; V: TRBV30; size: once; CDR3: CAWSVGTSGDYEQYF; DNA: TGTGCCTGGAGTGTTGGGACTAGCGGGGACTACGAGCAGTACTTC
D: NA; J: TRBJ2-3; V: TRBV3-1/TRBV3-2; size: few; CDR3: CASSEAGRAITDTQYF; DNA: TGTGCCAGCAGCGAAGCGGGCAGGGCAATCACAGATACGCAGTATTTT
D: NA; J: TRBJ2-5; V: TRBV16; size: NA; CDR3: CASSQYRGKETQYF; DNA: TGTGCCAGCAGCCAATATAGAGGGAAAGAGACCCAGTACTTC
D: TRBD1; J: TRBJ1-5; V: TRBV19; size: NA; CDR3: CASTGTGYSNQPQHF; DNA: TGTGCCAGTACAGGGACAGGCTATAGCAATCAGCCCCAGCATTTT
D: NA; J: TRBJ2-5; V: TRBV28; size: NA; CDR3: CASTPQGGVQKTQYF; DNA: TGTGCCAGCACCCCACAGGGTGGGGTGCAGAAGACCCAGTACTTC
D: NA; J: TRBJ1-6; V: TRBV5-4; size: few; CDR3: CASSLAPSPLHF; DNA: TGTGCCAGCAGCTTGGCCCCATCACCCCTCCACTTT
D: TRBD1; J: TRBJ2-7; V: TRBV6-5; size: NA; CDR3: CASSPPGTVSREQYF; DNA: TGTGCCAGCAGTCCCCCGGGGACAGTTTCGAGGGAGCAGTACTTC
D: NA; J: TRBJ2-7; V: TRBV5-1; size: NA; CDR3: CASSSLSGGEQYF; DNA: TGCGCCAGCAGCTCTTTATCCGGGGGCGAGCAGTACTTC
D: NA; J: TRBJ2-2; V: TRBV19; size: NA; CDR3: CASSIITGSNTGELFF; DNA: TGTGCCAGTAGTATAATAACGGGGAGCAACACCGGGGAGCTGTTTTTT
D: NA; J: TRBJ1-2; V: TRBV29-1; size: once; CDR3: CSVADTMNYGYTF; DNA: TGCAGCGTTGCGGACACAATGAACTATGGCTACACCTTC
D: NA; J: TRBJ2-7; V: TRBV20-1; size: NA; CDR3: CSASTGTYEQYF; DNA: TGCAGTGCTAGTACAGGTACCTACGAGCAGTACTTC
D: NA; J: TRBJ2-3; V: TRBV20-1; size: once; CDR3: CSASNSGSPTDTQYF; DNA: TGCAGTGCTAGTAATAGCGGATCTCCCACAGATACGCAGTATTTT
D: NA; J: TRBJ2-1; V: TRBV25-1; size: NA; CDR3: CASSDEVRGSYNEQFF; DNA: TGTGCCAGCAGTGATGAGGTACGGGGCTCCTACAATGAGCAGTTCTTC
D: NA; J: TRBJ1-6; V: TRBV29-1; size: NA; CDR3: CSVMVRRGSPLHF; DNA: TGCAGCGTCATGGTCAGGAGGGGTTCACCCCTCCACTTT
D: NA; J: TRBJ1-1; V: TRBV11-1; size: few; CDR3: CASSFDRSTEAFF; DNA: TGTGCCAGCAGCTTCGACCGGAGCACTGAAGCTTTCTTT
D: NA; J: TRBJ1-3; V: TRBV7-9; size: NA; CDR3: CASSPTGNSGNTIYF; DNA: TGTGCCAGCAGCCCCACAGGGAACTCTGGAAACACCATATATTTT
D: TRBD1; J: TRBJ1-3; V: TRBV6-6; size: few; CDR3: CASSPINRGSIYF; DNA: TGTGCCAGCAGCCCCATAAACAGGGGCTCCATATATTTT
D: NA; J: TRBJ1-1; V: TRBV28; size: few; CDR3: CASTSGAMNTEAFF; DNA: TGTGCCAGCACCTCAGGGGCGATGAACACTGAAGCTTTCTTT
D: NA; J: TRBJ1-3; V: TRBV6-5; size: NA; CDR3: CASSYSTGRSGNTIYF; DNA: TGTGCCAGCAGTTACTCGACAGGCCGCTCTGGAAACACCATATATTTT
D: TRBD2; J: TRBJ2-3; V: TRBV5-1; size: NA; CDR3: CASSLGGGGTTDTQYF; DNA: TGCGCCAGCAGCTTGGGAGGCGGGGGGACCACAGATACGCAGTATTTT
D: NA; J: TRBJ2-4; V: TRBV5-6; size: NA; CDR3: CASSLTEGSRLAKNIQYF; DNA: TGTGCCAGCAGCTTGACGGAGGGATCTCGGCTAGCCAAAAACATTCAGTACTTC